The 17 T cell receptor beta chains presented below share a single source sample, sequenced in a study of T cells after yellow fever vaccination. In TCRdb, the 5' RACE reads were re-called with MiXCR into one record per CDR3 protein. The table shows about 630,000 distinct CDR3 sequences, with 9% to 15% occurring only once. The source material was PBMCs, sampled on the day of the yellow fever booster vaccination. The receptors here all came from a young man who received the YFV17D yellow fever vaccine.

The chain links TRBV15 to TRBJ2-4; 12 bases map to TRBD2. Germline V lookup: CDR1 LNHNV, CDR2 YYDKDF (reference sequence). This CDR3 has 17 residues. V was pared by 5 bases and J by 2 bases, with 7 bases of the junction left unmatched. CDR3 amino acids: CATSPQGTSGSKNIQYF. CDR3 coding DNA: TGTGCCACCAGCCCCCAGGGGACTAGCGGGTCCAAAAACATTCAGTACTTC.

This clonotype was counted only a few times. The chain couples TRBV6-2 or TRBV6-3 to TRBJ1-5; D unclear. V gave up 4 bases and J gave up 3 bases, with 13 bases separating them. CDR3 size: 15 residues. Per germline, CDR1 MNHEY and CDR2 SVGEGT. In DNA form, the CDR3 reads TGTGCCAGCAGTTGGGGAGGAGTCAACAATCAGCCCCAGCATTTT. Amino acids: CASSWGGVNNQPQHF.

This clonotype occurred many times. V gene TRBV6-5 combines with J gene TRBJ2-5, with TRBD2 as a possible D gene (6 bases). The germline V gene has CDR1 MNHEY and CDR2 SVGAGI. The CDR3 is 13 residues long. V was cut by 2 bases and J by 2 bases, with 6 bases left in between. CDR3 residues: CASSYGTQETQYF. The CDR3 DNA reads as TGTGCCAGCAGTTACGGGACTCAAGAGACCCAGTACTTC.

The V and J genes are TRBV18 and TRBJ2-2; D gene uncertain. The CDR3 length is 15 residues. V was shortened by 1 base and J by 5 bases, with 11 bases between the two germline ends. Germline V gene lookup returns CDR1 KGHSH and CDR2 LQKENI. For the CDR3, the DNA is TGTGCCAGCTCACCACGGCCACCTTCGACCGGGGAGCTGTTTTTT. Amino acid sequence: CASSPRPPSTGELFF. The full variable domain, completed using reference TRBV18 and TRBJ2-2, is NAGVMQNPRHLVRRRGQEARLRCSPMKGHSHVYWYRQLPEEGLKFMVYLQKENIIDESGMPKERFSAEFPKEGPSILRIQQVVRGDSAAYFCASSPRPPSTGELFFGEGSRLTVL.

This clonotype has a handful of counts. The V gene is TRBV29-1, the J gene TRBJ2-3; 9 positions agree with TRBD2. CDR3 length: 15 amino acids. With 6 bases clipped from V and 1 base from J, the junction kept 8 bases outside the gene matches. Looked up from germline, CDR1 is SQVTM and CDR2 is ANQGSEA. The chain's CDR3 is CSVTSGRYRTDTQYF. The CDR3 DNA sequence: TGCAGCGTGACTAGCGGACGGTATCGCACAGATACGCAGTATTTT.

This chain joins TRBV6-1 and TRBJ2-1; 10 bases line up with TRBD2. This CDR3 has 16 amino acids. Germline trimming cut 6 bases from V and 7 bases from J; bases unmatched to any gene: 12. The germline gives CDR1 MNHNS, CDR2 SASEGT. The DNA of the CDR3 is TGTGCCAGCAGCCAGGGGAGGGGACTAGCGAGAAATGAGCAGTTCTTC. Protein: CASSQGRGLARNEQFF.

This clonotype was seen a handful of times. The CDR3 protein is CASSSTSVQETQYF. The CDR3 DNA follows: TGTGCCAGCAGCTCCACTAGCGTTCAAGAGACCCAGTACTTC. This chain connects TRBV5-6 to TRBJ2-5, with TRBD2 identical over 7 bases. The CDR3 length is 14 residues. Germline values: CDR1 SGHDT, CDR2 YYEEEE. Trimming at V came to 3 bases and at J to 2 bases, leaving 4 bases not matched to a gene.

The CDR3 protein is CASSYSRVAGEGAKNIQYF. The CDR3 DNA is TGTGCCAGCAGTTACTCGAGGGTTGCGGGAGAAGGCGCCAAAAACATTCAGTACTTC. V and J are TRBV6-2 or TRBV6-3 and TRBJ2-4; 7 bases are shared with TRBD2. The CDR3 length is 19 residues. The germline V gene has CDR1 MNHEY and CDR2 SVGEGT. Losses at the gene ends were 0 bases for V and 1 base for J; bases not matched to a gene: 12.

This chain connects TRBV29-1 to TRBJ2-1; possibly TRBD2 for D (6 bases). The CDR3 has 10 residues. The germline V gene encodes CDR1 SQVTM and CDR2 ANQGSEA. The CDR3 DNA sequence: TGCAGTTCGGGAGTTAATGAGCAGTTCTTC. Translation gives CSSGVNEQFF.

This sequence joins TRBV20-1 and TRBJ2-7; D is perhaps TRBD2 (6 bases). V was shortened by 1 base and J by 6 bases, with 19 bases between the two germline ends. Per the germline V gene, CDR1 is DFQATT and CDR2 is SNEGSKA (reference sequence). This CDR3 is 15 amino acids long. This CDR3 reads CSARVYRGSDAEQYF. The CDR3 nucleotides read TGCAGTGCTAGAGTGTATCGGGGGAGCGACGCCGAGCAGTACTTC.

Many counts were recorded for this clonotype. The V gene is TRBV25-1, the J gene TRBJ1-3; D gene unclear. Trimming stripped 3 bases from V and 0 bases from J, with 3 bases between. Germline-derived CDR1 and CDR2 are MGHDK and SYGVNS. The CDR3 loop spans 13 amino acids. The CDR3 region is CASSEGSGNTIYF. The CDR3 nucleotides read TGTGCCAGCAGTGAGGGCTCTGGAAACACCATATATTTT. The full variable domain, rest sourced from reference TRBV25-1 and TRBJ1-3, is EADIYQTPRYLVIGTGKKITLECSQTMGHDKMYWYQQDPGMELHLIHYSYGVNSTEKGDLSSESTVSRIRTEHFPLTLESARPSHTSQYLCASSEGSGNTIYFGEGSWLTVV.

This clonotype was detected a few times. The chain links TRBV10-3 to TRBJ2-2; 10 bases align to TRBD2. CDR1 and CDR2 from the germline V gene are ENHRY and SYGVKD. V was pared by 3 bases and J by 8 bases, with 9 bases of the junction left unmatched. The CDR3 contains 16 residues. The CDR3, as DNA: TGTGCCATCAGTGAAGTTCTAGCGGGAGTCATAGGGGAGCTGTTTTTT. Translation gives CAISEVLAGVIGELFF.

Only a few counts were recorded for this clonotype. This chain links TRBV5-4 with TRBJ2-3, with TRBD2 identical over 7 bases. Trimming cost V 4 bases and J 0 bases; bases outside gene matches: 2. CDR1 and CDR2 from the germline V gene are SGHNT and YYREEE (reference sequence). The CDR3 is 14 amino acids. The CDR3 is CASSGAGSTDTQYF. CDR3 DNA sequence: TGTGCCAGCAGCGGAGCGGGGAGCACAGATACGCAGTATTTT.

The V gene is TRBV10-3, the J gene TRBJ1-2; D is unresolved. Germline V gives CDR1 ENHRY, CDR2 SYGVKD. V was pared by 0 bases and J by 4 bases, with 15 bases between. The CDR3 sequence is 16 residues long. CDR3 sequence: CAISESPPNRVYGYTF. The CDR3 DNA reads TGTGCCATCAGTGAGTCACCCCCAAACAGAGTCTATGGCTACACCTTC.

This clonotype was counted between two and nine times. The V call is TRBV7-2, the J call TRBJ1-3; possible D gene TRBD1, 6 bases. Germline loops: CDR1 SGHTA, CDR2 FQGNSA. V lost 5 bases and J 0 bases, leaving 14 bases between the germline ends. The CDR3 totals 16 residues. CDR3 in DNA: TGTGCCAGCAGCCGGGGGCTTACCAGCTCTGGAAACACCATATATTTT. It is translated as CASSRGLTSSGNTIYF.

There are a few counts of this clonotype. The CDR3 DNA follows: TGTGCCACCAGCAGAGTTACACCCGGGTTCGGCTACACCTTC. It yields the protein CATSRVTPGFGYTF. The rearrangement joins TRBV15 to TRBJ1-2; D gene unclear. Germline V gives CDR1 LNHNV, CDR2 YYDKDF (reference sequence). With 1 base removed from V and 8 bases from J, the gap between germline ends came to 14 bases. This CDR3 region has 14 residues.

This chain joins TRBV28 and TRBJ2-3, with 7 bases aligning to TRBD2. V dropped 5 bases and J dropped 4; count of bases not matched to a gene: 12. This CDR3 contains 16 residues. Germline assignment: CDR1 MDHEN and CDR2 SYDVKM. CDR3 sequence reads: CASSPGPWGGPDTQYF. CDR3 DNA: TGTGCCAGCAGTCCCGGACCGTGGGGAGGGCCAGATACGCAGTATTTT.